Shown below are 29 T cell receptor beta chains from a single sample sequenced in a study of blood T cell repertoires in COVID-19 (dated by TCRdb to about 2020). The method was the immunoSEQ multiplex PCR assay. In TCRdb, the immuneACCESS table is reduced to in-frame sequences with V and J assigned. These tables do not hold every clone; where another copy was compared, an unresolved V gene accounts for under half, and the others remain unexplained. This sample gives around 130,000 clones in total; around 81% of them show up just once. The ten largest account for about 9.6% of the sample. Sequencing used peripheral blood. All receptors come from a man aged 35 to 55 with active or convalescent COVID-19.

The chain employs TRBV3-1 (or the pseudogene TRBV3-2) and TRBJ2-7; TRBD2 might be the D (6 bases). Trimming removed 0 bases from V and 0 bases from J, with 9 bases in between. This CDR3 spans 15 amino acids. Germline assignment: CDR1 LGHDT and CDR2 YNNKEL (reference sequence). The CDR3 sequence: CASSQEAGSSYEQYF. In nucleotides, the CDR3 is TGTGCCAGCAGCCAAGAAGCGGGCAGCTCCTACGAGCAGTACTTC.

The chain recombines TRBV2 with TRBJ1-5; TRBD1 might be the D (6 bases). The CDR3 is 15 amino acids. The germline V gene has CDR1 SNHLY and CDR2 FYNNEI. The germline V and J ends were trimmed by 7 bases and 2 bases, with 15 bases remaining between them. The CDR3 is CASTYGGPGNQPQHF. DNA of the CDR3: TGTGCCAGCACTTACGGGGGGCCTGGCAATCAGCCCCAGCATTTT. Variable domain in full (rest from reference TRBV2 and TRBJ1-5): EPEVTQTPSHQVTQMGQEVILRCVPISNHLYFYWYRQILGQKVEFLVSFYNNEISEKSEIFDDQFSVERPDGSNFTLKIRSTKLEDSAMYFCASTYGGPGNQPQHFGDGTRLSIL.

The CDR3 protein is CASSLRQGQGTGELFF. DNA of the CDR3: TGTGCCAGCAGCTTAAGACAGGGCCAAGGCACCGGGGAGCTGTTTTTT. V gene TRBV7-2 combines with J gene TRBJ2-2; the match to TRBD1 covers 7 bases. Looked up from germline, CDR1 is SGHTA and CDR2 is FQGNSA. The V and J ends lost 2 bases and 4 bases, in that order; junction bases with no gene match: 7. This CDR3 is built from 16 residues.

The rearrangement uses TRBV6-5 and TRBJ1-1; the D gene is possibly TRBD1 (5 bases). Trimming removed 7 bases at V and 1 base at J, with 13 bases between. This CDR3 has 14 amino acids. The germline V gene has CDR1 MNHEY and CDR2 SVGAGI. DNA of the CDR3: TGTGCCAGCACCTGGGGGGGTACGAACACTGAAGCTTTCTTT. Translated: CASTWGGTNTEAFF.

V and J are TRBV5-1 and TRBJ2-3, with D perhaps TRBD1 (5 bases). The CDR3 runs to 15 residues. From germline, CDR1 is SGHRS and CDR2 YFSETQ. Trimming removed 0 bases at V and 1 base at J, with 9 bases between. CDR3 DNA sequence: TGCGCCAGCAGCTTGGAAGGACAACGCACAGATACGCAGTATTTT. Translating gives CASSLEGQRTDTQYF. Based on the CDR3 plus reference TRBV5-1 and TRBJ2-3, the full variable domain is KAGVTQTPRYLIKTRGQQVTLSCSPISGHRSVSWYQQTPGQGLQFLFEYFSETQRNKGNFPGRFSGRQFSNSRSEMNVSTLELGDSALYLCASSLEGQRTDTQYFGPGTRLTVL.

This sequence joins TRBV27 and TRBJ2-3, with 8 bases that match TRBD1. Per germline, CDR1 MNHEY and CDR2 SMNVEV (reference sequence). V lost 5 bases and J lost 1; bases outside the gene matches: 5. The CDR3 sequence is 15 residues long. CDR3 nucleotides: TGTGCCAGCAGTCACCGGGACAGGCGCACAGATACGCAGTATTTT. This encodes CASSHRDRRTDTQYF.

V gene TRBV19 combines with J gene TRBJ1-4; D possibly corresponds to TRBD1 (5 bases). The length of the CDR3 is 13 residues. Trimming cost V 11 bases and J 7 bases, with 17 bases left between them. From germline, CDR1 is LNHDA and CDR2 SQIVND (reference sequence). CDR3 in amino acids: CAGGTPGSEKLFF. The CDR3 coding sequence is TGTGCCGGGGGGACTCCAGGCAGTGAAAAACTGTTTTTT. Drawing the rest from reference TRBV19 and TRBJ1-4, the complete variable domain is DGGITQSPKYLFRKEGQNVTLSCEQNLNHDAMYWYRQDPGQGLRLIYYSQIVNDFQKGDIAEGYSVSREKKESFPLTVTSAQKNPTAFYLCAGGTPGSEKLFFGSGTQLSVL.

This rearrangement joins TRBV3-1 (or the pseudogene TRBV3-2) to TRBJ1-1, with D unclear. Trimming left V 4 bases short and J 0 bases short, with 15 bases between. Per the germline V gene, CDR1 is LGHDT and CDR2 is YNNKEL (reference sequence). The length of the CDR3 is 16 residues. CDR3 sequence (DNA): TGTGCCAGCAGCCCGCGGGATGGGAGGCTGAACACTGAAGCTTTCTTT. Translated, it gives CASSPRDGRLNTEAFF.

V and J are TRBV7-9 and TRBJ2-5; TRBD1 agrees at 10 bases. This CDR3 comprises 15 residues. Germline CDR1 is SEHNR and CDR2 is FQNEAQ (reference sequence). V lost 2 bases, J lost 5 bases, and 5 bases stayed unmatched. DNA of the CDR3: TGTGCCAGCAGCTTAACGACAGGGGGCGCGGAGACCCAGTACTTC. Translation gives CASSLTTGGAETQYF.

The chain joins TRBV19 to TRBJ1-5; the D gene is possibly TRBD1 (5 bases). Germline CDR1 reads LNHDA; CDR2 reads SQIVND (reference sequence). The CDR3 extends over 13 amino acids. The V end lost 11 bases, the J end lost 2 bases, and 13 bases lay between the germline ends. This CDR3 reads CAATGIGNQPQHF. The CDR3 nucleotides are TGTGCCGCCACAGGTATCGGCAATCAGCCCCAGCATTTT.

The V call is TRBV11-3, the J call TRBJ2-3; D ambiguous. The V end was cut by 1 base, the J end by 2 bases, with 13 bases between. This CDR3 is 16 amino acids long. The germline gives CDR1 SGHNT, CDR2 YENEEA. DNA for the CDR3: TGTGCCAGCAGCTTAGGACCGCTGGCGGTCACAGATACGCAGTATTTT. This encodes CASSLGPLAVTDTQYF. Full variable domain (outside the CDR3, taken from reference TRBV11-3 and TRBJ2-3): EAGVVQSPRYKIIEKKQPVAFWCNPISGHNTLYWYLQNLGQGPELLIRYENEEAVDDSQLPKDRFSAERLKGVDSTLKIQPAELGDSAVYLCASSLGPLAVTDTQYFGPGTRLTVL.

The V gene is TRBV29-1, the J gene TRBJ1-2; D not resolved. Trimming shortened V by 4 bases and J by 8 bases, and 11 bases separated the two germline ends. The CDR3 loop spans 11 amino acids. Germline CDR1 SQVTM, CDR2 ANQGSEA. The CDR3 nucleotides are TGCAGCGTTGTAGGCCGGGAAGGCTACACCTTC. Translating gives CSVVGREGYTF.

The chain employs TRBV9 and TRBJ1-2; the D is unclear. CDR1 SGDLS and CDR2 YYNGEE come from the germline V gene. V lost 0 bases, J lost 2 bases, and 5 bases lay in between. There are 13 residues in the CDR3. CDR3: CASSVDENYGYTF. The CDR3 nucleotides are TGTGCCAGCAGCGTAGATGAGAACTATGGCTACACCTTC.

The chain employs TRBV28 and TRBJ1-5; no definite D call. Germline CDR1 and CDR2: MDHEN and SYDVKM. V was pared by 2 bases and J by 7 bases, with 12 bases between. The CDR3 spans 14 residues. The CDR3 bases are TGTGCCAGCAGTTTACCCCTGGGCATCCAGCCCCAGCATTTT. It specifies CASSLPLGIQPQHF.

This rearrangement joins TRBV2 to TRBJ1-4, with D maybe TRBD1 (5 bases). Germline CDR1 is SNHLY and CDR2 is FYNNEI. Between the trimmed V and J ends, which lost 1 base and 3 bases, there was a span of 9 bases. The CDR3 extends over 15 amino acids. CDR3 sequence reads: CASSEGQNANEKLFF. The CDR3 DNA follows: TGTGCCAGCAGTGAAGGACAGAATGCTAATGAAAAACTGTTTTTT.

The chain joins TRBV18 to TRBJ2-7; 8 nucleotides line up with TRBD2. CDR3 length: 15 amino acids. V lost 3 bases, J lost 6 bases, and 10 bases stayed unmatched. CDR1 KGHSH and CDR2 LQKENI come from the germline V gene. The CDR3 loop reads CASSPRDSGGSEQYF. CDR3 sequence (DNA): TGTGCCAGCTCACCCCGGGACTCGGGAGGGTCCGAGCAGTACTTC.

The gene calls are TRBV3-1 (or the pseudogene TRBV3-2) and TRBJ2-1, with 8 bases that match TRBD2. This CDR3 is 16 amino acids long. The germline CDR1 and CDR2 sequences are LGHDT and YNNKEL (reference sequence). The trim removed 3 bases at V and 5 bases at J, leaving 9 bases unmatched. CDR3 protein: CASSHWGAGAHNEQFF. The CDR3 DNA reads as TGTGCCAGCAGCCATTGGGGAGCGGGGGCCCACAATGAGCAGTTCTTC.

This chain links TRBV9 with TRBJ2-5; maybe TRBD1 (5 bases). Germline lookup yields CDR1 SGDLS and CDR2 YYNGEE. Trimming stripped 0 bases from V and 4 bases from J, with 10 bases between. CDR3 length equals 14 residues. The CDR3 loop reads CASSVDRQTETQYF. DNA of the CDR3: TGTGCCAGCAGCGTAGATAGACAGACAGAGACCCAGTACTTC.

V gene TRBV7-9 combines with J gene TRBJ2-3; 7 bases align to TRBD1. V lost 8 bases and J lost 6; bases outside the gene matches: 11. Germline CDR1 SEHNR, CDR2 FQNEAQ (reference sequence). The CDR3 consists of 14 residues. The CDR3 DNA follows: TGTGCCAGCGGCAATACAGGGGCCCTCGATACGCAGTATTTT. Protein: CASGNTGALDTQYF.

A single count supports this clone. This chain joins TRBV6-2 or TRBV6-3 and TRBJ2-1, with D possibly matching TRBD1 (6 bases). CDR1 MNHEY and CDR2 SVGEGT come from the germline V gene. V lost 5 bases, J lost 6 bases, and 11 bases lay in between. The CDR3 contains 13 residues. The CDR3 region is CASSPNRVNEQFF. For the CDR3, the DNA is TGTGCCAGCAGTCCCAACAGGGTCAATGAGCAGTTCTTC.

The CDR3 protein is CASSDVHPPAGELFF. CDR3 sequence (DNA): TGTGCCAGCAGTGACGTGCACCCCCCGGCCGGGGAGCTGTTTTTT. V is TRBV6-1 and J is TRBJ2-2, with unresolved D. V was shortened by 3 bases and J by 6 bases, with 14 bases between the two germline ends. Germline lookup yields CDR1 MNHNS and CDR2 SASEGT. CDR3 size: 15 residues.

V gene TRBV19 combines with J gene TRBJ2-7, with 9 bases lining up with TRBD1. Germline V gives CDR1 LNHDA, CDR2 SQIVND (reference sequence). Germline trimming cut 6 bases from V and 6 bases from J; bases unmatched to any gene: 9. The CDR3 length is 14 residues. The CDR3 nucleotides are TGTGCCAGTAGCCCGTACAGGGGGCTTGGCGAGCAGTACTTC. Its translation: CASSPYRGLGEQYF.

The rearrangement joins TRBV10-1 to TRBJ2-1; 11 bases match TRBD2. CDR3 size: 17 residues. V shed 0 bases and J 7 bases; nucleotides not matched to a gene: 8. The germline V gene has CDR1 WNHNN and CDR2 SYGVQD (reference sequence). CDR3 in amino acids: CASSESIAGGPGNEQFF. For the CDR3, the DNA is TGCGCCAGCAGTGAGTCGATAGCGGGGGGGCCTGGTAATGAGCAGTTCTTC.

This chain uses TRBV9 with TRBJ2-7, with 7 nucleotides matching TRBD1. Germline assignment: CDR1 SGDLS and CDR2 YYNGEE. This CDR3 is 18 amino acids long. Trimming took 0 bases from V and 2 from J; bases not matched to a gene: 14. CDR3 sequence reads: CASSVAGFLGQGAYEQYF. The CDR3 nucleotides read TGTGCCAGCAGCGTAGCCGGTTTCCTTGGGCAGGGGGCCTACGAGCAGTACTTC.

The V call is TRBV18, the J call TRBJ1-2, with TRBD1 identical over 9 bases. The CDR3 is 14 residues long. V shed 1 base and J 8 bases; nucleotides not matched to a gene: 5. Germline V gives CDR1 KGHSH, CDR2 LQKENI. DNA of the CDR3: TGTGCCAGCTCACCACTCGGGACAGGGCAAGGCTACACCTTC. Amino acid sequence: CASSPLGTGQGYTF.

The chain combines TRBV5-1 with TRBJ2-4; TRBD2 is a possible D gene (6 bases). The CDR3 has 13 residues. V dropped 3 bases and J dropped 8 bases, with 12 bases sitting between them. Germline CDR1 and CDR2: SGHRS and YFSETQ. The CDR3 coding sequence is TGCGCCAGCAGCTCGCCCGGGGAGGACATTCAGTACTTC. This gives the protein CASSSPGEDIQYF.

This rearrangement joins TRBV11-2 to TRBJ1-1; the D is unclear. Germline V gene data show CDR1 as SGHAT and CDR2 as FQNNGV. The V end lost 5 bases, the J end lost 1 base, and 17 bases lay between the germline ends. The CDR3 sequence is 16 residues long. CDR3 nucleotides: TGTGCCAGCAGCCCCGCAAGGAGAAAGCCGAACACTGAAGCTTTCTTT. Translating it yields CASSPARRKPNTEAFF.

The rearrangement uses TRBV7-8 and TRBJ1-1; D is perhaps TRBD1 (5 bases). The CDR3 length is 13 residues. V gave up 1 base and J gave up 5 bases, with 8 bases separating them. CDR1 is SGHVS, CDR2 FQNEAQ, per germline. CDR3 sequence (DNA): TGTGCCAGCAGCTTAGGGGGCTGGACTGAAGCTTTCTTT. It translates to CASSLGGWTEAFF. Looking up the rest from reference TRBV7-8 and TRBJ1-1 gives the full variable domain: GAGVSQSPRYKVAKRGQDVALRCDPISGHVSLFWYQQALGQGPEFLTYFQNEAQLDKSGLPSDRFFAERPEGSVSTLKIQRTQQEDSAVYLCASSLGGWTEAFFGQGTRLTVV.

CDR3 bases: TGTGCTAGTGGTTTGGCCCCCCAGGAGGGGAAGTCTTTGTACTTC. It codes for CASGLAPQEGKSLYF. V is TRBV12-5 and J is TRBJ2-7; possibly TRBD2 for D (6 bases). V was cut by 1 base and J by 12 bases, with 22 bases left in between. This CDR3 is 15 amino acids long. Per germline, CDR1 LGHNT and CDR2 FRNRAP.